These T cell receptor beta chains were read from a single sample in a study of T cell clusters in autoimmune cytopenias. TCRdb re-called the multiplex PCR reads and shows each CDR3 protein once, DNA omitted. The table for this sample gives 5,500 to 8,000 distinct CDR3 sequences. In addition, the sample was reused for a study of T cell repertoires in aging, cancer and after chemotherapy.

The sample comprised peripheral blood. The origin of the receptors is a human donor in good health. Both conserved end residues are part of each CDR3. The size entry is marked missing in some rows and otherwise reads once, few, many or a size class.

j_call: TRBJ2-2; v_call: TRBV4-3; clone_size: .; cdr3_aa: CASSQDIHTGELFF
j_call: TRBJ2-3; v_call: TRBV5-6; clone_size: medium-sized; cdr3_aa: CASSRGGRTDTQYF
j_call: TRBJ2-3; v_call: TRBV6-1; clone_size: medium-sized; cdr3_aa: CASSEALGGTDTQYF
j_call: TRBJ1-3; v_call: TRBV11-1; clone_size: .; cdr3_aa: CASSLGPRSGNTIYF
j_call: TRBJ2-7; v_call: TRBV27; clone_size: .; cdr3_aa: CASSFMGTGGYEQYF
j_call: TRBJ1-1; v_call: TRBV6-5; clone_size: .; cdr3_aa: CASSYGQGRAEAFF
j_call: TRBJ1-4; v_call: TRBV10-3; clone_size: .; cdr3_aa: CAISEFYGRNEKLFF
j_call: TRBJ2-7; v_call: TRBV6-2/TRBV6-3; clone_size: .; cdr3_aa: CASSVDRGSYEQYF
j_call: TRBJ2-3; v_call: TRBV12-3/TRBV12-4; clone_size: medium-sized; cdr3_aa: CASRSLAGGADTQYF
j_call: TRBJ2-2; v_call: TRBV27; clone_size: .; cdr3_aa: CASRTGDTGELFF
j_call: TRBJ2-5; v_call: TRBV5-4; clone_size: .; cdr3_aa: CASSSFGTEGTQYF
j_call: TRBJ2-1; v_call: TRBV27; clone_size: .; cdr3_aa: CASSFRGGRTYNEQFF
j_call: TRBJ1-1; v_call: TRBV5-6; clone_size: .; cdr3_aa: CASSAGTGRNTEAFF
j_call: TRBJ2-3; v_call: TRBV27; clone_size: .; cdr3_aa: CASSPGLGGDTQYF
j_call: TRBJ2-2; v_call: TRBV6-1; clone_size: medium-sized; cdr3_aa: CASSPNRDTGELFF
j_call: TRBJ2-3; v_call: TRBV13; clone_size: medium-sized; cdr3_aa: CASSLDGTSDGTDTQYF
j_call: TRBJ1-5; v_call: TRBV19; clone_size: .; cdr3_aa: CASRRGWDQPQHF
j_call: TRBJ1-2; v_call: TRBV29-1; clone_size: medium-sized; cdr3_aa: CSAQGSGPYGYTF
j_call: TRBJ2-3; v_call: TRBV6-6; clone_size: medium-sized; cdr3_aa: CASSSGLAGLTDTQYF
j_call: TRBJ2-3; v_call: TRBV11-1; clone_size: .; cdr3_aa: CASSQTSGGADTQYF
j_call: TRBJ2-3; v_call: TRBV7-2; clone_size: .; cdr3_aa: CASSPSLGRIADTQYF
j_call: TRBJ2-5; v_call: TRBV7-2; clone_size: .; cdr3_aa: CASSLAKFETIGETQYF
j_call: TRBJ2-1; v_call: TRBV12-3/TRBV12-4; clone_size: medium-sized; cdr3_aa: CASSLGQGGYNEQFF
j_call: TRBJ2-7; v_call: TRBV11-1; clone_size: medium-sized; cdr3_aa: CASSLVITGSAYEQYF
j_call: TRBJ1-5; v_call: TRBV6-6; clone_size: .; cdr3_aa: CASSYGVQPQHF
j_call: TRBJ2-6; v_call: TRBV7-2; clone_size: medium-sized; cdr3_aa: CASSKSTSGANVLTF
j_call: TRBJ2-5; v_call: TRBV5-4; clone_size: .; cdr3_aa: CASSPTPRGAETQYF
j_call: TRBJ1-1; v_call: TRBV12-3/TRBV12-4; clone_size: .; cdr3_aa: CASSFGGDIEAFF
j_call: TRBJ2-3; v_call: TRBV6-5; clone_size: medium-sized; cdr3_aa: CASRPGQGMSDTQYF
j_call: TRBJ1-2; v_call: TRBV15; clone_size: .; cdr3_aa: CATSRDWTDNYGYTF
j_call: TRBJ1-1; v_call: TRBV6-5; clone_size: .; cdr3_aa: CASSAIQNTEAFF
j_call: TRBJ2-3; v_call: TRBV5-6; clone_size: .; cdr3_aa: CASSLPETSGGNTDTQYF
j_call: TRBJ1-1; v_call: TRBV6-5; clone_size: .; cdr3_aa: CASSYMGGVGEAFF
j_call: TRBJ2-5; v_call: TRBV30; clone_size: medium-sized; cdr3_aa: CAWSPGTSQETQYF
j_call: TRBJ2-3; v_call: TRBV6-5; clone_size: medium-sized; cdr3_aa: CASSYSSGQLYTDTQYF
j_call: TRBJ2-1; v_call: TRBV29-1; clone_size: medium-sized; cdr3_aa: CSVEDLLAGGINEQFF
j_call: TRBJ1-2; v_call: TRBV19; clone_size: .; cdr3_aa: CASTPKAEHSYYGYTF
j_call: TRBJ2-7; v_call: TRBV11-1; clone_size: .; cdr3_aa: CASSLYRTGALEQYF
j_call: TRBJ2-3; v_call: TRBV6-5; clone_size: .; cdr3_aa: CASSYDGQKSQYF
j_call: TRBJ1-2; v_call: TRBV15; clone_size: medium-sized; cdr3_aa: CATSHPPGPSYGYTF
j_call: TRBJ2-5; v_call: TRBV19; clone_size: medium-sized; cdr3_aa: CASRDGGETQYF
j_call: TRBJ2-1; v_call: TRBV30; clone_size: medium-sized; cdr3_aa: CAWSVLPGRRANEQFF
j_call: TRBJ2-5; v_call: TRBV19; clone_size: medium-sized; cdr3_aa: CASSPFSGVQETQYF
j_call: TRBJ2-7; v_call: TRBV5-1; clone_size: .; cdr3_aa: CASSFGFRTGRNEQYF
j_call: TRBJ2-1; v_call: TRBV5-3; clone_size: .; cdr3_aa: CASSPRYDRGSGNEQFF
j_call: TRBJ2-5; v_call: TRBV7-7; clone_size: .; cdr3_aa: CASSLPGAEGETQYF
j_call: TRBJ1-1; v_call: TRBV5-4; clone_size: .; cdr3_aa: CASSFTAGGATPPEAFF
j_call: TRBJ1-2; v_call: TRBV27; clone_size: .; cdr3_aa: CASSQPNQGGNYGYTF
j_call: TRBJ2-7; v_call: TRBV6-2/TRBV6-3; clone_size: .; cdr3_aa: CASKAGQGAFYEQYF
j_call: TRBJ2-1; v_call: TRBV18; clone_size: .; cdr3_aa: CASSPPTRGSQAEQFF
j_call: TRBJ2-2; v_call: TRBV6-5; clone_size: medium-sized; cdr3_aa: CASSYSGLAGTGELFF
j_call: TRBJ1-6; v_call: TRBV12-3/TRBV12-4; clone_size: .; cdr3_aa: CASSRQGGSPLHF
j_call: TRBJ2-2; v_call: TRBV12-3/TRBV12-4; clone_size: medium-sized; cdr3_aa: CASSYSTGELFF
j_call: TRBJ2-5; v_call: TRBV7-6; clone_size: .; cdr3_aa: CASSSGLAGGRRGTQYF
j_call: TRBJ2-3; v_call: TRBV6-1; clone_size: .; cdr3_aa: CASSDGGGDTDTQYF